The 28 T cell receptor beta chains below all came from one sample that was sequenced in a study of T cell responses to AZD1222 COVID-19 vaccine. Clones were sequenced by immunoSEQ multiplex PCR, and TCRdb holds only the in-frame ones, with some missing. The table includes about 97,000 clones, approximately 91% detected once. This specimen was peripheral blood, taken on day 0 of AZD1222 vaccination. The receptor set was obtained from an adult in good health.

CDR3 region: CASSRPGTTNNEQFF. The CDR3 DNA sequence: TGTGCCAGCAGCCGCCCCGGGACCACTAACAATGAGCAGTTCTTC. The chain combines TRBV2 with TRBJ2-1, with D perhaps matching TRBD1 or TRBD2 (5 bases each). Trimming left V 6 bases short and J 5 bases short, with 17 bases between. This CDR3 comprises 15 residues. From germline, CDR1 is SNHLY and CDR2 FYNNEI.

The rearrangement joins TRBV18 to TRBJ1-6, with 7 bases that match TRBD1. Germline lookup yields CDR1 KGHSH and CDR2 LQKENI. V was clipped by 5 bases and J by 7 bases; unmatched bases: 8. The CDR3 is made up of 15 amino acids. This CDR3 reads CASSSGQAGNSPLHF. The CDR3 nucleotides are TGTGCCAGCTCATCCGGACAGGCGGGGAATTCACCCCTCCACTTT.

The V and J genes are TRBV18 and TRBJ2-3, with TRBD2 as a possible D gene (7 bases). The germline V and J ends were trimmed by 5 bases and 4 bases, with 13 bases remaining between them. Germline V gene sequence: CDR1 KGHSH, CDR2 LQKENI. The CDR3 consists of 14 residues. CDR3 coding DNA: TGTGCCAGCTCAGGCGGGGGCTTCGCAGATACGCAGTATTTT. This encodes CASSGGGFADTQYF.

The gene calls are TRBV30 and TRBJ1-1; TRBD1 is a possible D gene (5 bases). The CDR3 length is 15 residues. Looked up from germline, CDR1 is GTSNPN and CDR2 is SVGIG (reference sequence). Trimming shortened V by 2 bases and J by 0 bases, and 13 bases separated the two germline ends. The CDR3 DNA is TGTGCCTGGAGTCTTTGGGGGGGAATGAACACTGAAGCTTTCTTT. Translated: CAWSLWGGMNTEAFF.

The rearrangement links TRBV7-2 to TRBJ1-1, with a possible D match to TRBD1 (5 bases). Germline values: CDR1 SGHTA, CDR2 FQGNSA. V was cut by 7 bases and J by 4 bases, with 22 bases left in between. The CDR3 covers 16 residues. Here the CDR3 reads CASTRPKQGVGTEAFF. The DNA for the CDR3 is TGTGCCAGCACCCGTCCCAAACAAGGGGTGGGCACTGAAGCTTTCTTT.

The chain couples TRBV6-2 or TRBV6-3 to TRBJ1-1, with 7 bases identical to TRBD1. The germline CDR1 and CDR2 sequences are MNHEY and SVGEGT. Losses at the gene ends were 3 bases for V and 0 bases for J; bases not matched to a gene: 16. There are 19 residues in the CDR3. The CDR3 nucleotides are TGTGCCAGCAGTTATGGGCAGACCGACAGGGAGGGCCTGAACACTGAAGCTTTCTTT. Protein: CASSYGQTDREGLNTEAFF.

The J gene is TRBJ2-2, the V gene TRBV11-3, with 10 bases aligning to TRBD1. Germline loops: CDR1 SGHNT, CDR2 YENEEA. The ends lost 4 bases at V and 4 bases at J; junction bases unmatched: 6. The CDR3 is 16 amino acids. As DNA, the CDR3 is TGTGCCAGCAGCTCCAAGAGGACAGGGGGCACCGGGGAGCTGTTTTTT. Translation: CASSSKRTGGTGELFF.

The rearrangement joins TRBV30 to TRBJ1-2; D is unresolved. V shed 0 bases and J shed 5 bases, with 4 bases lying between them. This CDR3 has 11 residues. CDR1 and CDR2 (germline): GTSNPN, SVGIG (reference sequence). CDR3 region: CAWSVHYGYTF. CDR3 in DNA: TGTGCCTGGAGTGTACATTATGGCTACACCTTC.

The CDR3 nucleotides read TGTGCCAGCAGTAGTCCCGGGACAATCTCCTACGAGCAGTACTTC. This gives the protein CASSSPGTISYEQYF. This rearrangement joins TRBV28 to TRBJ2-7; D is perhaps TRBD1 (6 bases). The V gene's germline CDR1 is MDHEN and CDR2 SYDVKM. Trimming cost V 5 bases and J 0 bases, with 14 bases left between them. The CDR3 has 15 amino acids.

The chain is built from TRBV11-2 and TRBJ2-7; 7 bases are shared with TRBD1. Losses at the gene ends were 5 bases for V and 3 bases for J; bases not matched to a gene: 10. The CDR3 sequence is 15 residues long. Germline CDR1 reads SGHAT; CDR2 reads FQNNGV. DNA of the CDR3: TGTGCCAGCAGCACGGAAAGGACAGGAAACTACGAGCAGTACTTC. It specifies CASSTERTGNYEQYF.

This chain links TRBV6-1 with TRBJ1-2; D might be TRBD1 (5 bases). This CDR3 comprises 14 residues. V was pared by 2 bases and J by 6 bases, with 13 bases between. Germline V gives CDR1 MNHNS, CDR2 SASEGT. CDR3 nucleotides: TGTGCCAGCAGTGAATCCGCAGGGAGGGATGGCTACACCTTC. It is translated as CASSESAGRDGYTF.

In DNA form, the CDR3 reads TGCGCCAGCACCCTGAGGGAGGGCGGAAACTATGGCTACACCTTC. Its protein is CASTLREGGNYGYTF. The chain couples TRBV5-1 to TRBJ1-2; D is unresolved. V was shortened by 6 bases and J by 2 bases, with 17 bases between the two germline ends. CDR3 length: 15 residues. From germline, CDR1 is SGHRS and CDR2 YFSETQ.

The chain is built from TRBV12-5 and TRBJ1-2; D possibly corresponds to TRBD1 (5 bases). Germline V gene sequence: CDR1 LGHNT, CDR2 FRNRAP. V lost 6 bases, J lost 8 bases, and 13 bases lay in between. The CDR3 contains 12 residues. CDR3 nucleotides: TGTGCTAGTGGCCTACAGGAGATCGGCTACACCTTC. This encodes CASGLQEIGYTF.

V and J are TRBV6-1 and TRBJ1-4; a weak D match, TRBD1 (5 bases). V was trimmed by 0 bases and J by 8 bases, leaving 13 bases between them. CDR3 length: 15 amino acids. Germline V gene lookup returns CDR1 MNHNS and CDR2 SASEGT. As DNA, the CDR3 is TGTGCCAGCAGTGAAGCGGCAGGGCATGGGGAAAAACTGTTTTTT. Amino acids: CASSEAAGHGEKLFF.

This chain joins TRBV5-1 and TRBJ1-2; 8 nucleotides agree with TRBD1. The trim removed 5 bases at V and 6 bases at J, leaving 6 bases unmatched. Germline V gives CDR1 SGHRS, CDR2 YFSETQ. The CDR3 runs to 13 residues. CDR3 in amino acids: CASRETGDDGYTF. For the CDR3, the DNA is TGCGCCAGCAGGGAGACAGGGGACGATGGCTACACCTTC.

The table lists this clone with a count of one. The V and J genes are TRBV12-3 or TRBV12-4 and TRBJ1-2; no firm D call. The CDR3 has 13 residues. Between the trimmed V and J ends, which lost 7 bases and 8 bases, there was a span of 17 bases. The CDR3 region is CASTEGGPWGYTF. CDR3 bases: TGTGCCAGCACCGAGGGCGGGCCCTGGGGCTACACCTTC.

The J gene is TRBJ2-7, the V gene TRBV9; the match to TRBD1 covers 7 bases. This CDR3 comprises 14 residues. Germline assignment: CDR1 SGDLS and CDR2 YYNGEE. The junction had 8 bases not matched to a gene; V was cut back by 4 bases and J by 4 bases. CDR3 nucleotides: TGTGCCAGCAGCCATACAGGGGACCAATACGAGCAGTACTTC. Its translation is CASSHTGDQYEQYF. Complete variable domain (other parts from reference TRBV9 and TRBJ2-7): DSGVTQTPKHLITATGQRVTLRCSPRSGDLSVYWYQQSLDQGLQFLIQYYNGEERAKGNILERFSAQQFPDLHSELNLSSLELGDSALYFCASSHTGDQYEQYFGPGTRLTVT.

V and J are TRBV5-5 and TRBJ1-1; D gene unclear. The CDR3 runs 16 residues. The ends were cut back, 2 bases at V and 0 bases at J, with 14 bases in the middle. Germline assignment: CDR1 SGHKS and CDR2 YYEKEE (reference sequence). The CDR3, as DNA: TGTGCCAGCAGCTTTGACGGGATGGCGGTGAACACTGAAGCTTTCTTT. It encodes CASSFDGMAVNTEAFF.

The chain is built from TRBV7-2 and TRBJ2-7; no definite D call. The CDR3 totals 14 residues. Germline loops: CDR1 SGHTA, CDR2 FQGNSA. Trimming removed 5 bases at V and 4 bases at J, with 15 bases between. The CDR3 sequence: CASSVGRTDYEQYF. The CDR3 DNA follows: TGTGCCAGCAGCGTTGGACGGACGGATTACGAGCAGTACTTC.

This clone was recorded once. J is TRBJ2-5 and V is TRBV5-1, with 7 bases that match TRBD1. Trimming cost V 0 bases and J 5 bases; bases outside gene matches: 4. CDR1 and CDR2 from the germline V gene are SGHRS and YFSETQ. This CDR3 contains 14 residues. CDR3 protein: CASSLGDSLETQYF. CDR3 DNA: TGCGCCAGCAGCTTGGGGGACAGTTTGGAGACCCAGTACTTC.

The genes are TRBV14 and TRBJ1-1; D might be TRBD1 (5 bases). Deletions cut 4 bases from V and 9 bases from J, with 21 bases between. Per germline, CDR1 SGHDN and CDR2 FVKESK. This CDR3 contains 15 residues. The CDR3 here is CASSLDSRTSGQAFF. The CDR3, as DNA: TGTGCCAGCAGCCTTGACTCCCGGACATCTGGACAAGCTTTCTTT.

This clone was detected once. The chain employs TRBV10-3 and TRBJ2-3, with a possible D match to TRBD1 (5 bases). This CDR3 has 15 residues. V shed 2 bases and J shed 6 bases, with 15 bases lying between them. Germline CDR1 ENHRY, CDR2 SYGVKD. CDR3 sequence: CAISEIGHSTDTQYF. In DNA form, the CDR3 reads TGTGCCATCAGTGAGATAGGACACAGTACGGATACGCAGTATTTT.

The chain has TRBV7-2 and TRBJ2-5, with D tentatively TRBD1 or TRBD2 (5 bases each). V lost 6 bases to trimming and J lost 1 base, with 15 bases between them. This CDR3 is 15 amino acids long. Germline V lookup: CDR1 SGHTA, CDR2 FQGNSA. This CDR3 is CASSPTGTPQETQYF. The CDR3, as DNA: TGTGCCAGCAGTCCAACCGGGACCCCCCAAGAGACCCAGTACTTC.

The V call is TRBV7-2, the J call TRBJ2-1, with D perhaps given as TRBD1 or TRBD2 (5 bases each). This CDR3 has 16 residues. Deletions cut 6 bases from V and 1 base from J, with 16 bases between. Germline loops: CDR1 SGHTA, CDR2 FQGNSA. In DNA form, the CDR3 reads TGTGCCAGCAGGGATGTGGGGGTAGGGTCCTACAATGAGCAGTTCTTC. Translated: CASRDVGVGSYNEQFF.

The V and J genes are TRBV11-3 and TRBJ2-1, with 9 bases identical to TRBD2. CDR1 is SGHNT and CDR2 is YENEEA in the germline V gene. The CDR3 has 16 amino acids. V gave up 0 bases and J gave up 5 bases; unmatched junction bases: 5. CDR3 residues: CASSLDGRGGNNEQFF. As DNA, the CDR3 is TGTGCCAGCAGCTTAGATGGGCGGGGGGGCAACAATGAGCAGTTCTTC.

The chain has TRBV6-2 or TRBV6-3 and TRBJ1-6; no definite D call. This CDR3 has 12 residues. From germline, CDR1 is MNHEY and CDR2 SVGEGT. The V end lost 5 bases, the J end lost 10 bases, and 9 bases lay between the germline ends. CDR3 sequence: CASSVAGSPLHF. The CDR3 DNA follows: TGTGCCAGCAGTGTTGCGGGCTCACCCCTCCACTTT.

In this sample, this clone turned up a few times. This chain joins TRBV3-1 (or the pseudogene TRBV3-2) and TRBJ1-3; D not certain. Germline CDR1 is LGHDT and CDR2 is YNNKEL (reference sequence). Trimming shortened V by 4 bases and J by 0 bases, and 10 bases separated the two germline ends. The CDR3 totals 15 residues. CDR3 protein: CASSRDSGSGNTIYF. CDR3 DNA: TGTGCCAGCAGCCGCGACTCAGGCTCTGGAAACACCATATATTTT.

The chain combines TRBV6-5 with TRBJ1-1, with TRBD1 as a possible D gene (6 bases). CDR1 is MNHEY and CDR2 is SVGAGI in the germline V gene. Trimming took off 4 bases at V and 5 bases at J, with 17 bases between the two ends. The CDR3 contains 15 residues. The CDR3 nucleotides are TGTGCCAGCAGTTCTCACAGGGCAAGGGAGACTGAAGCTTTCTTT. Translation gives CASSSHRARETEAFF.